This TCR beta chain was profiled in a study of blood T cell repertoires in COVID-19. This clone appeared a single time. A PCR-confirmed or clinician-diagnosed COVID-19 case had contacted exposed participants within 2 weeks of entry. CDR1 is ENHRY and CDR2 is SYGVKD in the germline V gene. The CDR3 extends over 14 amino acids. The junction had 8 bases not matched to a gene; V was cut back by 7 bases and J by 8 bases. This table comes from immunoSEQ multiplex PCR, and its TCRdb copy is limited to in-frame clones, with some not included. This table has 400,000 to 500,000 clones, 70% to 90% appearing once.

The receptor's source is a woman in her late teens or twenties who had been exposed to COVID-19. The material sequenced was PBMCs or T cells enriched from blood (not recorded which). The gene calls are TRBV10-3 and TRBJ2-1; TRBD2 matches at 10 bases. Here the CDR3 reads CAIKGLAGVDEQFF. The CDR3, as DNA: TGTGCCATCAAGGGGCTAGCGGGAGTGGATGAGCAGTTCTTC.